This T cell receptor (beta chain) originates from a study of Ad26.COV2.S vaccination and SARS-CoV-2 variants. Assay used: immunoSEQ multiplex PCR; TCRdb lists only in-frame clones, some missing. The repertoire holds around 370,000 clones, with about 90% as singletons. The CDR3 has 15 amino acids. From germline, CDR1 is ENHRY and CDR2 SYGVKD. V was pared by 6 bases and J by 3 bases, with 8 bases of the junction left unmatched. Study-level findings and limits: Similar non-spike TCR breadth was observed in recipients of vaccine and of placebo. The authors reported substantial breadth in spike-specific CD8+ and CD4+ T cell responses after vaccination. Placebo recipients had lower spike-specific TCR breadth than vaccine recipients.

Note on this clone: The antigen is unknown.

The specimen comprised peripheral blood, sampled after recovery from COVID-19. The TCR sequence derives from a human donor who had recovered from COVID-19. This chain joins TRBV10-3 and TRBJ1-5, with TRBD1 matching 7 bases. The CDR3 reads CAIRQDQGDNQPQHF. The CDR3 DNA sequence: TGTGCCATCAGGCAGGACCAGGGGGACAATCAGCCCCAGCATTTT.